The 26 T cell receptor beta chains given below trace back to one sample, sequenced in a study of human T cells and chemical hapten exposure (dated by TCRdb to the early 2020s). The receptor library was made with RACE. The sample was run on a NextSeq 500. The raw public data were reprocessed by TCRdb itself: fastp quality trimming at Q25, MiXCR clonotype calling, in-frame beta chains only. When rows share a CDR3 protein, they turn into one entry using the most common DNA and genes. This sample holds 300,000 to 450,000 distinct CDR3 sequences; around 4.8% were observed only once. Of the sample, 2% to 2.5% falls within the top ten clones. The sample's time point label, decoded: patch test 1, 2 weeks after DPC sensitization. What the treatment or condition label conveys for this sample: therapeutic diphenylcyclopropenone sensitization with weekly scalp DPC. The starting material was whole blood, obtained in connection with sensitization to the hapten diphenylcyclopropenone (DPC). The receptor source for this set is a woman in her forties or fifties with alopecia areata. Some clones in this sample may be carry-over from other donors' samples.

This clonotype was counted only a few times. The chain has TRBV6-5 and TRBJ1-1; no reliable D call. The V and J ends lost 8 bases and 2 bases respectively, with 12 bases between them. The CDR3 is made up of 13 amino acids. The V gene's germline CDR1 is MNHEY and CDR2 SVGAGI. CDR3 bases: TGTGCCAGCGCACCAGCTTTAAACACTGAAGCTTTCTTT. It is translated as CASAPALNTEAFF.

This clonotype has at least ten counts. This chain uses TRBV6-6 with TRBJ2-7; the D gene could be TRBD1 or TRBD2 (5 bases each). Germline V gene data show CDR1 as MNHNY and CDR2 as SVGAGI (reference sequence). This CDR3 has 14 amino acids. V lost 6 bases and J 6 bases, leaving 18 bases between the germline ends. CDR3 bases: TGTGCCAGCAGCCCCGGGGCTAACCAGGGCGAGCAGTACTTC. Translated: CASSPGANQGEQYF.

This clonotype was counted ten times or more. The genes are TRBV9 and TRBJ2-5; D not certain. V was cut by 3 bases and J by 1 base, with 7 bases left in between. The CDR3 runs 13 residues. Germline-derived CDR1 and CDR2 are SGDLS and YYNGEE. CDR3 sequence: CASSGAVQETQYF. The CDR3 bases are TGTGCCAGCAGCGGTGCGGTCCAAGAGACCCAGTACTTC.

In its sample, this clonotype was seen many times. The V call is TRBV12-3 or TRBV12-4, the J call TRBJ1-4; weak D call: TRBD1 (5 bases). V was shortened by 6 bases and J by 9 bases, with 20 bases between the two germline ends. CDR3 length equals 15 residues. Here the CDR3 reads CASRTAGRGQKKLFF. The CDR3 DNA is TGTGCCAGCAGAACCGCAGGGAGAGGGCAAAAAAAACTGTTTTTT.

This clonotype showed up many times. This rearrangement joins TRBV28 to TRBJ2-7, with D uncertain. Germline values: CDR1 MDHEN, CDR2 SYDVKM. Trimming cost V 3 bases and J 5 bases, with 5 bases left between them. There are 11 residues in the CDR3. Here the CDR3 DNA reads TGTGCCAGCAGTTTGAAGAACGAGCAGTACTTC. This translates into CASSLKNEQYF. Together with reference TRBV28 and TRBJ2-7, the CDR3 gives the full variable domain: DVKVTQSSRYLVKRTGEKVFLECVQDMDHENMFWYRQDPGLGLRLIYFSYDVKMKEKGDIPEGYSVSREKKERFSLILESASTNQTSMYLCASSLKNEQYFGPGTRLTVT.

This clonotype has just a few counts. The V call is TRBV6-6, the J call TRBJ1-5, with D unclear. The CDR3 length is 15 residues. CDR1 and CDR2 from the germline V gene are MNHNY and SVGAGI (reference sequence). Trimming cost V 7 bases and J 0 bases, with 13 bases left between them. This CDR3 is CASIPEIRSNQPQHF. The CDR3 DNA sequence: TGTGCCAGCATCCCCGAGATCCGTAGCAATCAGCCCCAGCATTTT.

The chain links TRBV9 to TRBJ2-5; 10 positions match TRBD2. Germline V gene sequence: CDR1 SGDLS, CDR2 YYNGEE. The CDR3 is made up of 16 amino acids. The ends lost 0 bases at V and 5 bases at J; junction bases unmatched: 7. The CDR3 sequence: CASSVELAGGHETQYF. DNA of the CDR3: TGTGCCAGCAGCGTAGAGTTAGCGGGAGGCCATGAGACCCAGTACTTC.

This clonotype has a count of ten or more. The chain couples TRBV4-2 to TRBJ1-5; unclear D gene. There are 15 residues in the CDR3. V was clipped by 0 bases and J by 0 bases, with 6 bases between them. Germline CDR1 is LGHNA and CDR2 is YNFKEQ. The CDR3 is CASSQDRNSNQPQHF. For the CDR3, the DNA is TGTGCCAGCAGCCAAGATCGGAATAGCAATCAGCCCCAGCATTTT.

This clonotype was observed a few times. The CDR3 here is CASSWYGNEQFF. CDR3 bases: TGCGCCAGCAGCTGGTACGGCAATGAGCAGTTCTTC. This chain uses TRBV5-1 with TRBJ2-1; no firm D call. The V end was cut by 3 bases, the J end by 6 bases, with 7 bases between. The germline V gene has CDR1 SGHRS and CDR2 YFSETQ. The CDR3 extends over 12 amino acids. Together with reference TRBV5-1 and TRBJ2-1, the CDR3 gives the full variable domain: KAGVTQTPRYLIKTRGQQVTLSCSPISGHRSVSWYQQTPGQGLQFLFEYFSETQRNKGNFPGRFSGRQFSNSRSEMNVSTLELGDSALYLCASSWYGNEQFFGPGTRLTVL.

This rearrangement joins TRBV18 to TRBJ2-7; D assignment may be TRBD1 or TRBD2 (5 bases each). Trimming left V 2 bases short and J 3 bases short, with 14 bases between. There are 15 residues in the CDR3. CDR1 and CDR2 (germline): KGHSH, LQKENI. The CDR3 region is CASSPGADKYYEQYF. In DNA form, the CDR3 reads TGTGCCAGCTCACCAGGAGCGGACAAATACTACGAGCAGTACTTC.

This clonotype was detected ten times or more. The chain has TRBV4-1 and TRBJ1-2, with D possibly being TRBD1 (6 bases). Trimming stripped 1 base from V and 4 bases from J, with 13 bases between. Germline values: CDR1 MGHRA, CDR2 YSYEKL. The CDR3 is 15 amino acids. CDR3 DNA: TGCGCCAGCAGCCAAGTTGAAGGGGGGACCTATGGCTACACCTTC. Protein: CASSQVEGGTYGYTF.

The rearrangement uses TRBV5-6 and TRBJ1-1; no reliable D call. This CDR3 contains 14 residues. The V gene lost 3 bases and the J gene lost 3 bases, with 12 bases spanning the gap. Germline V gene sequence: CDR1 SGHDT, CDR2 YYEEEE. The CDR3 here is CASSSSPIDTEAFF. Written as DNA, the CDR3 is TGTGCCAGCAGCTCTTCCCCGATCGACACTGAAGCTTTCTTT.

This clonotype has a count of ten or more. The rearrangement uses TRBV6-5 and TRBJ2-3, with D possibly matching TRBD2 (6 bases). The germline gives CDR1 MNHEY, CDR2 SVGAGI. The CDR3 sequence is 15 residues long. V was trimmed by 2 bases and J by 2 bases, leaving 11 bases between them. The CDR3 loop reads CASSYGRDVTDTQYF. The DNA for the CDR3 is TGTGCCAGCAGTTACGGGCGGGATGTCACAGATACGCAGTATTTT.

The chain employs TRBV9 and TRBJ1-3, with D hard to call. The length of the CDR3 is 15 residues. V lost 3 bases, J lost 0 bases, and 10 bases lay in between. Germline V gene sequence: CDR1 SGDLS, CDR2 YYNGEE. The CDR3 DNA reads as TGTGCCAGCAGCGCCACAGCGAACTCTGGAAACACCATATATTTT. The encoded protein is CASSATANSGNTIYF.

This clonotype was seen only a few times. The J gene is TRBJ1-1, the V gene TRBV20-1; D perhaps matches TRBD1 (5 bases). Germline CDR1 DFQATT, CDR2 SNEGSKA (reference sequence). This CDR3 comprises 13 residues. Trimming took 1 base from V and 8 from J, leaving 14 bases between them. The CDR3 DNA sequence: TGCAGTGCTAGAGGGGCGGATCGGACAGAAGCTTTCTTT. Its protein product is CSARGADRTEAFF.

In the case of this clonotype: One end of the junction does not line up with germline, which may come from a read error. The chain is built from TRBV20-1 and TRBJ2-1, with D perhaps being TRBD1 or TRBD2 (6 bases each). The CDR3 has 14 residues. Germline V CDR1 and CDR2: DFQATT, SNEGSKA (reference sequence). The CDR3 loop reads CGAQGLATYNEQFF. The CDR3 nucleotides read TGCGGTGCTCAGGGGCTAGCGACGTACAATGAGCAGTTCTTC.

The rearrangement links TRBV9 to TRBJ2-5; 9 nucleotides match TRBD1. V lost 3 bases and J lost 4; bases outside the gene matches: 4. The CDR3 consists of 14 residues. Germline CDR1 reads SGDLS; CDR2 reads YYNGEE. The DNA for the CDR3 is TGTGCCAGCAGCGCCGGGGGACAGGGAGAGACCCAGTACTTC. It encodes CASSAGGQGETQYF.

This clonotype has ten or more counts. The genes are TRBV28 and TRBJ2-3, with no clear D. Germline CDR1 MDHEN, CDR2 SYDVKM. Trimming cost V 6 bases and J 6 bases, with 7 bases left between them. The CDR3 extends over 11 amino acids. The CDR3 nucleotides are TGTGCCAGCAGCAAGTTGGATACGCAGTATTTT. Protein: CASSKLDTQYF.

This clonotype has a count of ten or more. The V and J genes are TRBV3-1 and TRBJ2-6, with D perhaps matching TRBD1 or TRBD2 (5 bases each). This CDR3 has 19 residues. V lost 1 base and J 0 bases, leaving 16 bases between the germline ends. Germline V lookup: CDR1 LGHDT, CDR2 YNNKEL (reference sequence). In DNA, the CDR3 is TGTGCCAGCAGCCAAGTACCCGGGACGCTGGTCTCTGGGGCCAACGTCCTGACTTTC. This sequence encodes CASSQVPGTLVSGANVLTF. Variable domain in full (rest from reference TRBV3-1 and TRBJ2-6): DTAVSQTPKYLVTQMGNDKSIKCEQNLGHDTMYWYKQDSKKFLKIMFSYNNKELIINETVPNRFSPKSPDKAHLNLHINSLELGDSAVYFCASSQVPGTLVSGANVLTFGAGSRLTVL.

This clonotype was detected many times. This rearrangement joins TRBV7-2 to TRBJ2-4, with D uncertain. Trimming removed 5 bases at V and 9 bases at J, with 11 bases between. This CDR3 has 12 amino acids. Germline V gene lookup returns CDR1 SGHTA and CDR2 FQGNSA. CDR3 sequence (DNA): TGTGCCAGCAGCCCCGAATCCGGCATTCAGTACTTC. Translation: CASSPESGIQYF.

This clonotype was recorded a few times. The chain links TRBV2 to TRBJ2-7, with TRBD1 matching 9 bases. The CDR3 is 14 amino acids. The germline V gene has CDR1 SNHLY and CDR2 FYNNEI. The V segment lost 6 bases and the J segment 7 bases; nucleotides outside the gene matches: 10. The CDR3 sequence is CASRGRTGVGEQYF. The CDR3 nucleotides read TGTGCCAGCAGGGGACGGACAGGGGTTGGAGAGCAGTACTTC.

The V call is TRBV5-1, the J call TRBJ1-5; TRBD1 agrees at 9 bases. Germline lookup yields CDR1 SGHRS and CDR2 YFSETQ. The CDR3 has 14 amino acids. J was trimmed by 5 bases and V by 7 bases; bases with no gene match: 7. CDR3 nucleotide sequence: TGCGCCAGCGTCCGGGACAGGGCCCATCAGCCCCAGCATTTT. Translated: CASVRDRAHQPQHF.

The sample holds many counts of this clonotype. This chain links TRBV7-3 with TRBJ2-1, with 10 nucleotides matching TRBD2. V lost 9 bases and J lost 8; bases outside the gene matches: 13. Germline values: CDR1 SGHTA, CDR2 FQGTGA. CDR3 length: 15 residues. CDR3 nucleotides: TGTGCCAGTACACCCAGCGGGGGGGCTCTGGATGAGCAGTTCTTC. Protein product: CASTPSGGALDEQFF.

The chain has TRBV7-9 and TRBJ2-4, with unresolved D. Germline V gene lookup returns CDR1 SEHNR and CDR2 FQNEAQ (reference sequence). Trimming took off 7 bases at V and 1 base at J, with 20 bases between the two ends. The CDR3 contains 17 residues. The DNA of the CDR3 is TGTGCCAGCACCGCCCAAGGACCATCAGCCGCCAAAAACATTCAGTACTTC. It encodes CASTAQGPSAAKNIQYF.

This clonotype was found many times. The rearrangement joins TRBV7-6 to TRBJ2-7, with 8 bases matching TRBD1. Germline V gene lookup returns CDR1 SGHVS and CDR2 FNYEAQ. The V segment lost 5 bases and the J segment 0 bases; nucleotides outside the gene matches: 6. The CDR3 is made up of 15 amino acids. The CDR3 loop reads CASSDRTGFSYEQYF. CDR3 bases: TGTGCCAGCAGCGACCGGACAGGGTTCTCCTACGAGCAGTACTTC.

The chain links TRBV6-6 to TRBJ2-3, with 7 bases that match TRBD1. The CDR3 is 16 residues long. The J segment lost 8 bases and the V segment lost 4 bases, leaving 15 bases of the junction unmatched. Germline-derived CDR1 and CDR2 are MNHNY and SVGAGI (reference sequence). CDR3 loop: CASSSRLGGQLSTQYF. The CDR3 DNA reads as TGTGCCAGCAGTTCCCGGTTAGGGGGACAGCTTAGTACGCAGTATTTT.